A selection of T cell receptor beta chains follows, all from one sample in a study of cytomegalovirus exposure and HLA in healthy donors. Produced via immunoSEQ multiplex PCR; TCRdb's table is partial and in-frame only. In the table there are approximately 190,000 clones, roughly 84% of which are singletons. The sample consisted of PBMCs. These receptors were collected from a boy between 10 and 17 years old in good health and CMV-seronegative. Each CDR3 is given with its conserved first and last residue. The D gene is left open where the match is weak. For some rows the clone size is stated as once, few or many, or as a class when expanded; others skip it.

.,TRBJ1-4,TRBV28,.,CASSPDSATNEKLFF,TGTGCCAGCAGCCCCGACAGTGCAACTAATGAAAAACTGTTTTTT
once,TRBJ2-7,TRBV19,.,CASSIAGANEQYF,TGTGCCAGTAGTATAGCCGGTGCGAACGAGCAGTACTTC
.,TRBJ2-1,TRBV6-5,TRBD1,CASSYSGTGANEQFF,TGTGCCAGCAGTTACTCCGGGACAGGGGCCAATGAGCAGTTCTTC
.,TRBJ2-5,TRBV5-4,.,CASSFSQETQYF,TGTGCCAGCAGCTTTAGCCAAGAGACCCAGTACTTC
.,TRBJ2-7,TRBV5-4,.,CASSLVQGSYEQYF,TGTGCCAGCAGCTTGGTGCAGGGCTCCTACGAGCAGTACTTC
once,TRBJ2-7,TRBV12-5,.,CASGLELNYEQYF,TGTGCTAGTGGTTTGGAACTCAACTACGAGCAGTACTTC
.,TRBJ2-2,TRBV15,.,CATSRDYGGPNTGELFF,TGTGCCACCAGCAGAGATTACGGCGGGCCAAACACCGGGGAGCTGTTTTTT
.,TRBJ1-3,TRBV18,TRBD1,CASSPTGDGNTIYF,TGTGCCAGCTCACCCACAGGGGATGGAAACACCATATATTTT
.,TRBJ1-2,TRBV7-9,TRBD1,CASSLGDRGGYTF,TGTGCCAGCAGCTTAGGGGACAGAGGTGGCTACACCTTC
.,TRBJ1-5,TRBV15,.,CATSSLFGGNQPQHF,TGTGCCACCAGCAGCCTGTTCGGGGGAAATCAGCCCCAGCATTTT
.,TRBJ1-5,TRBV30,.,CAWSSRGNQPQHF,TGTGCCTGGAGTAGCAGGGGCAATCAGCCCCAGCATTTT
.,TRBJ2-3,TRBV23-1,TRBD1,CASNGDSLTDTQYF,TGCGCCTCGAACGGGGACAGCCTCACAGATACGCAGTATTTT
.,TRBJ1-4,TRBV7-2,.,CASSLAQAEKLFF,TGTGCCAGCAGCTTAGCGCAGGCAGAAAAACTGTTTTTT
once,TRBJ2-7,TRBV30,TRBD1,CAWSVGTGGGEQYF,TGTGCCTGGAGTGTCGGGACAGGGGGAGGCGAGCAGTACTTC
.,TRBJ1-1,TRBV9,.,CASRGGTADTEAFF,TGTGCCAGCAGGGGGGGGACGGCTGACACTGAAGCTTTCTTT
.,TRBJ2-7,TRBV10-3,.,CAIRGAETYEQYF,TGTGCCATCAGGGGAGCGGAGACCTACGAGCAGTACTTC
.,TRBJ1-1,TRBV5-1,.,CASSLERIGPGLSNTEAFF,TGCGCCAGCAGCTTGGAAAGGATCGGTCCGGGACTGTCGAACACTGAAGCTTTCTTT
.,TRBJ1-2,TRBV7-8,TRBD1,CASSLGQGTPYGYTF,TGTGCCAGCAGCTTAGGACAGGGGACCCCCTATGGCTACACCTTC
.,TRBJ1-2,TRBV4-3,.,CASSQAPGALSGYTF,TGCGCCAGCAGCCAAGCGCCGGGAGCGTTGAGTGGCTACACCTTC
.,TRBJ2-7,TRBV7-2,.,CASSFTSYEQYF,TGTGCCAGCAGTTTCACTTCCTACGAGCAGTACTTC
.,TRBJ2-5,TRBV5-6,TRBD2,CASSPPPMTSGGMQETQYF,TGTGCCAGCAGCCCACCCCCGATGACTAGCGGGGGCATGCAAGAGACCCAGTACTTC
.,TRBJ2-3,TRBV30,TRBD2,CAWSVLGGGASTDTQYF,TGTGCCTGGAGTGTACTCGGGGGGGGTGCATCCACAGATACGCAGTATTTT
once,TRBJ2-3,TRBV5-6,.,CASSWETDTQYF,TGTGCCAGCAGCTGGGAGACCGATACGCAGTATTTT
.,TRBJ1-4,TRBV4-3,TRBD1,CASSQIRDREYEKLFF,TGCGCCAGCAGCCAGATCCGGGACAGGGAATATGAAAAACTGTTTTTT
.,TRBJ1-5,TRBV21-1,.,CASSVLGGGGNQPQHF,TGTGCCAGCAGCGTACTTGGGGGAGGGGGTAATCAGCCCCAGCATTTT
.,TRBJ2-7,TRBV11-2,TRBD2,CASATSGGPSYEQYF,TGTGCCAGCGCAACTAGCGGGGGACCATCCTACGAGCAGTACTTC
once,TRBJ2-2,TRBV7-2,.,CASSFKGLGWLLNTGELFF,TGTGCCAGCAGCTTTAAGGGGCTGGGGTGGCTATTGAACACCGGGGAGCTGTTTTTT
.,TRBJ2-7,TRBV19,.,CASSITVSSYEQYF,TGTGCCAGTAGTATTACGGTTAGCTCCTACGAGCAGTACTTC
.,TRBJ1-1,TRBV2,.,CASRGDVQAFF,TGTGCCAGCAGGGGAGACGTACAAGCTTTCTTT
.,TRBJ2-2,TRBV5-1,.,CASSDPLTGGELFF,TGCGCCAGCAGCGATCCTCTAACGGGCGGGGAGCTGTTTTTT
.,TRBJ2-7,TRBV7-8,.,CASSSGGAGSYEQYF,TGTGCCAGCAGCTCCGGAGGGGCGGGCTCCTACGAGCAGTACTTC
.,TRBJ2-5,TRBV6-1,TRBD2,CASSGGRTEPIAGVETQYF,TGTGCCAGCAGTGGTGGCAGAACAGAACCGATAGCGGGAGTGGAGACCCAGTACTTC
.,TRBJ2-5,TRBV29-1,TRBD2,CSGTAGGGETQYF,TGCAGCGGGACAGCGGGAGGAGGGGAGACCCAGTACTTC
.,TRBJ2-7,TRBV6-5,.,CASSYSQTGYEQYF,TGTGCCAGCAGTTACTCGCAGACAGGCTACGAGCAGTACTTC
.,TRBJ2-2,TRBV29-1,.,CSVDRLSGLDTGELFF,TGCAGCGTTGATAGACTTTCAGGGCTCGACACCGGGGAGCTGTTTTTT
.,TRBJ1-4,TRBV9,.,CASSVESGGGYEKLFF,TGTGCCAGCAGCGTAGAGTCAGGAGGAGGCTACGAAAAACTGTTTTTT
.,TRBJ1-4,TRBV10-1,TRBD1,CARNRGPLTNEKLFF,TGCGCCAGAAACAGGGGGCCCCTTACTAATGAAAAACTGTTTTTT
.,TRBJ2-5,TRBV7-8,TRBD2,CASSLYELAGGRETQYF,TGTGCCAGCAGCTTATATGAACTAGCGGGAGGGCGGGAGACCCAGTACTTC
.,TRBJ2-7,TRBV14,.,CASTKTGYYEQYF,TGTGCCAGCACCAAAACAGGGTACTACGAGCAGTACTTC
.,TRBJ1-3,TRBV19,.,CASSKTGAGNTIYF,TGTGCCAGTAGTAAGACAGGAGCTGGAAACACCATATATTTT
.,TRBJ2-4,TRBV7-3,TRBD1,CASSRQGENIQYF,TGTGCCAGCAGCCGACAGGGGGAAAACATTCAGTACTTC
.,TRBJ2-1,TRBV30,TRBD2,CAWSAGLAEYNEQFF,TGTGCCTGGAGTGCTGGACTAGCGGAATACAATGAGCAGTTCTTC
.,TRBJ1-1,TRBV6-5,TRBD1,CASSGQAGSTEAFF,TGTGCCAGCAGTGGACAGGCCGGGAGCACTGAAGCTTTCTTT
once,TRBJ1-2,TRBV27,.,CASSFRSVSNYGYTF,TGTGCCAGCAGTTTTCGCTCAGTCTCTAACTATGGCTACACCTTC